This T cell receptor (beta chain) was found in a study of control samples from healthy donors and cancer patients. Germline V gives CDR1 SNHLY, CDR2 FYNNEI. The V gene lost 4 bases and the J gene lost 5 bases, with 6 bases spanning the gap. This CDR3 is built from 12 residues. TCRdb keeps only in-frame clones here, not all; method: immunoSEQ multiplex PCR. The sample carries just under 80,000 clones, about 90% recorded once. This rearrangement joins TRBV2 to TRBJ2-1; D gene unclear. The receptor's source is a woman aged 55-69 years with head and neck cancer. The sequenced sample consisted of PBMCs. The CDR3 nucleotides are TGTGCCAGCAGTGGGTGGAACAATGAGCAGTTCTTC. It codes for CASSGWNNEQFF. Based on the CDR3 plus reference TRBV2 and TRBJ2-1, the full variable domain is EPEVTQTPSHQVTQMGQEVILRCVPISNHLYFYWYRQILGQKVEFLVSFYNNEISEKSEIFDDQFSVERPDGSNFTLKIRSTKLEDSAMYFCASSGWNNEQFFGPGTRLTVL.